Below, 16 T cell receptor beta chains from the same sample are listed, as sequenced in a study of blood T cell repertoires in COVID-19. Profiled with immunoSEQ multiplex PCR; TCRdb holds only in-frame clones, not every one. The sample lists about 140,000 clones, 75% to 85% occurring once. Input material: peripheral blood. These receptors were collected from a woman aged 80 or over with active or convalescent COVID-19.

The rearrangement links TRBV7-2 to TRBJ1-4, with 7 bases matching TRBD1. The trim removed 4 bases at V and 4 bases at J, leaving 6 bases unmatched. Germline V gene lookup returns CDR1 SGHTA and CDR2 FQGNSA. The CDR3 sequence is 15 residues long. The CDR3 sequence: CASSSQQGINEKLFF. The CDR3 DNA sequence: TGTGCCAGCAGCTCCCAACAGGGGATTAATGAAAAACTGTTTTTT.

The chain has TRBV12-5 and TRBJ2-5, with TRBD1 matching over 9 bases. The trim removed 6 bases at V and 4 bases at J, leaving 3 bases unmatched. The CDR3 contains 13 residues. Looked up from germline, CDR1 is LGHNT and CDR2 is FRNRAP. CDR3 bases: TGTGCTAGTGGAGGACAGGGGAGAGAGACCCAGTACTTC. Residues: CASGGQGRETQYF.

The chain couples TRBV6-1 to TRBJ2-2, with 9 positions matching TRBD1. V dropped 3 bases and J dropped 4; count of bases not matched to a gene: 9. The CDR3 consists of 17 residues. Per the germline V gene, CDR1 is MNHNS and CDR2 is SASEGT. The CDR3 region is CASSEWDRARSTGELFF. CDR3 sequence (DNA): TGTGCCAGCAGTGAGTGGGACAGGGCACGGAGCACCGGGGAGCTGTTTTTT.

The rearrangement joins TRBV2 to TRBJ2-7, with D possibly matching TRBD2 (6 bases). In germline, CDR1 is SNHLY, CDR2 FYNNEI. V lost 6 bases and J 4 bases, leaving 7 bases between the germline ends. The CDR3 sequence is 11 residues long. The DNA of the CDR3 is TGTGCCAGCAGGGGGAGGTACGAGCAGTACTTC. It encodes CASRGRYEQYF. Filled out from reference TRBV2 and TRBJ2-7, the complete variable domain reads EPEVTQTPSHQVTQMGQEVILRCVPISNHLYFYWYRQILGQKVEFLVSFYNNEISEKSEIFDDQFSVERPDGSNFTLKIRSTKLEDSAMYFCASRGRYEQYFGPGTRLTVT.

This clone was observed a few times. The chain uses TRBV7-2 and TRBJ2-7; TRBD2 matches at 11 bases. This CDR3 region has 16 residues. V lost 6 bases and J lost 4; bases outside the gene matches: 11. Germline CDR1 is SGHTA and CDR2 is FQGNSA. The CDR3 sequence is CASSSFSGGAIYEQYF. The CDR3 coding sequence is TGTGCCAGCAGTTCCTTTAGCGGGGGGGCCATATACGAGCAGTACTTC. Full variable domain (remainder filled in from reference TRBV7-2 and TRBJ2-7): GAGVSQSPSNKVTEKGKDVELRCDPISGHTALYWYRQSLGQGLEFLIYFQGNSAPDKSGLPSDRFSAERTGGSVSTLTIQRTQQEDSAVYLCASSSFSGGAIYEQYFGPGTRLTVT.

The gene calls are TRBV19 and TRBJ1-4; 9 bases fit TRBD1. Germline V CDR1 and CDR2: LNHDA, SQIVND (reference sequence). The CDR3 spans 15 residues. V was clipped by 9 bases and J by 3 bases; unmatched bases: 8. DNA of the CDR3: TGTGCCAGCATCAACAGGGGGCTTGCTAATGAAAAACTGTTTTTT. It is translated as CASINRGLANEKLFF.

This chain joins TRBV6-5 and TRBJ2-1; 9 positions match TRBD1. Germline V gene lookup returns CDR1 MNHEY and CDR2 SVGAGI. CDR3 length: 15 residues. The ends lost 5 bases at V and 9 bases at J; junction bases unmatched: 11. The CDR3 sequence is CASSRGGGQGGEQFF. The CDR3 DNA sequence: TGTGCCAGCAGTCGTGGGGGGGGACAGGGAGGTGAGCAGTTCTTC.

The rearrangement links TRBV5-8 to TRBJ2-2, with D possibly being TRBD1 (5 bases). The CDR3 runs to 16 residues. V lost 5 bases and J 6 bases, leaving 20 bases between the germline ends. Germline loops: CDR1 SGHTS, CDR2 YDEGEE. Here the CDR3 reads CASRNVAQGWAGELFF. As DNA, the CDR3 is TGTGCCAGCAGAAACGTGGCGCAGGGTTGGGCCGGGGAGCTGTTTTTT.

The gene calls are TRBV11-2 and TRBJ2-5; D is ambiguous. V lost 4 bases, J lost 6 bases, and 9 bases lay in between. Per the germline V gene, CDR1 is SGHAT and CDR2 is FQNNGV. The CDR3 extends over 12 amino acids. This CDR3 is CASSSQTKTQYF. The CDR3 DNA reads as TGTGCCAGCAGCTCTCAGACAAAGACCCAGTACTTC.

The CDR3 loop reads CASSLTTGIPDEQYF. Here the CDR3 DNA reads TGCGCCAGCAGCTTGACTACAGGGATCCCGGACGAGCAGTACTTC. The chain has TRBV5-1 and TRBJ2-7, with a possible D match to TRBD1 (6 bases). From germline, CDR1 is SGHRS and CDR2 YFSETQ. The CDR3 runs 15 residues. Deletions cut 1 base from V and 5 bases from J, with 16 bases between. The full variable domain, with the rest looked up from reference TRBV5-1 and TRBJ2-7, is KAGVTQTPRYLIKTRGQQVTLSCSPISGHRSVSWYQQTPGQGLQFLFEYFSETQRNKGNFPGRFSGRQFSNSRSEMNVSTLELGDSALYLCASSLTTGIPDEQYFGPGTRLTVT.

The chain is built from TRBV18 and TRBJ1-2; TRBD1 matches 11 bases. CDR1 KGHSH and CDR2 LQKENI come from the germline V gene. The CDR3 has 15 residues. The V segment lost 3 bases and the J segment 6 bases; nucleotides outside the gene matches: 6. The CDR3 DNA reads TGTGCCAGCTCACCCGGGACAGGGGGATCGGATGGCTACACCTTC. Its translation is CASSPGTGGSDGYTF.

The gene calls are TRBV7-2 and TRBJ2-1, with TRBD2 matching 15 bases. Germline V gives CDR1 SGHTA, CDR2 FQGNSA. With V trimmed by 5 bases and J by 12 bases, 11 bases remained unmatched. There are 16 residues in the CDR3. CDR3 DNA: TGTGCCAGCAGCCAACGGAGGACTAGCGGGGGGGCCTGGCAGTTCTTC. It is translated as CASSQRRTSGGAWQFF.

The chain employs TRBV7-2 and TRBJ2-1, with D possibly TRBD1 on 6 matching bases. This CDR3 has 13 amino acids. The V gene's germline CDR1 is SGHTA and CDR2 FQGNSA. The germline V and J ends were trimmed by 2 bases and 13 bases, with 15 bases remaining between them. CDR3 residues: CASSLSRGKVQFF. The DNA for the CDR3 is TGTGCCAGCAGCTTATCTAGGGGGAAAGTCCAGTTCTTC.

The chain employs TRBV19 and TRBJ1-4; no firm D call. Germline lookup yields CDR1 LNHDA and CDR2 SQIVND (reference sequence). The CDR3 length is 15 residues. V lost 1 base to trimming and J lost 2 bases, with 8 bases between them. DNA of the CDR3: TGTGCCAGTAGTATAGCTGCGGGCACTAATGAAAAACTGTTTTTT. Its protein is CASSIAAGTNEKLFF.

The chain couples TRBV27 to TRBJ2-6; D uncertain. The CDR3 has 15 residues. CDR1 is MNHEY, CDR2 SMNVEV, per germline (reference sequence). V was cut by 4 bases and J by 0 bases, with 7 bases left in between. This chain's CDR3 is CASSSLFSGANVLTF. Here the CDR3 DNA reads TGTGCCAGCAGTTCCTTATTCTCTGGGGCCAACGTCCTGACTTTC.

This clone showed up just a few times. The CDR3 coding sequence is TGTGCCAGTTCTCAGATGGGACAGGGGGCGTCCCAAGGAAACACCATATATTTT. Translation gives CASSQMGQGASQGNTIYF. The chain is built from TRBV18 and TRBJ1-3; 12 bases are shared with TRBD1. The germline CDR1 and CDR2 sequences are KGHSH and LQKENI. The CDR3 spans 18 residues. Losses at the gene ends were 9 bases for V and 4 bases for J; bases not matched to a gene: 16.